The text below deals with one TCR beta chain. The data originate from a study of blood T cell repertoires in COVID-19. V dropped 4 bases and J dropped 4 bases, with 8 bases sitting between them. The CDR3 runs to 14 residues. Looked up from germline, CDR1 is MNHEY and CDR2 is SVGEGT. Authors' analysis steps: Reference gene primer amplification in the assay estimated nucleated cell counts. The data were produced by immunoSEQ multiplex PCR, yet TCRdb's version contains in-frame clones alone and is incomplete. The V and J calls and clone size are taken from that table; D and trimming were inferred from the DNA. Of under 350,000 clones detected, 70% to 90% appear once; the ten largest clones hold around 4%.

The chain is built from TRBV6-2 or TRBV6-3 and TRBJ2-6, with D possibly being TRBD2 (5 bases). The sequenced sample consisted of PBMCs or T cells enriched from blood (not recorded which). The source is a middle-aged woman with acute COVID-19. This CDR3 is CASSSRVGANVLTF. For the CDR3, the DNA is TGTGCCAGCAGTTCGCGGGTAGGGGCCAACGTCCTGACTTTC.